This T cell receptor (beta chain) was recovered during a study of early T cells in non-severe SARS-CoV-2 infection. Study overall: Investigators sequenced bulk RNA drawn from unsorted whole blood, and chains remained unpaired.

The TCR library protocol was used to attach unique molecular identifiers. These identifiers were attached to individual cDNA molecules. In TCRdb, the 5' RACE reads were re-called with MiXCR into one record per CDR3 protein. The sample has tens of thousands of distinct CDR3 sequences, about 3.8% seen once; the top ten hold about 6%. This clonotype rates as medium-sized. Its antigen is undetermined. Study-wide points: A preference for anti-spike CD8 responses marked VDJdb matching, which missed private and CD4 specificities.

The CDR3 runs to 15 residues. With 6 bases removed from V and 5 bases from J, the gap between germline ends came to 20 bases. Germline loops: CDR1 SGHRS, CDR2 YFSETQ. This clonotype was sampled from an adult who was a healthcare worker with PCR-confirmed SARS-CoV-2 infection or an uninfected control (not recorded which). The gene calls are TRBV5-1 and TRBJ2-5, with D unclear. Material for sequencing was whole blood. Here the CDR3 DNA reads TGCGCCAGCATGAGCACTATCGACTTTAGTGAGACCCAGTACTTC. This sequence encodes CASMSTIDFSETQYF.